At least ten counts were recorded for the clone carrying this TCR beta chain. There were no patients who had received any treatment before thyroid surgery. TCRdb re-called clones from the PCR reads using MiXCR. The sample yields about 92,000 clones, about 16% seen once. This CDR3 region has 12 residues. V lost 7 bases and J lost 4, with 11 bases in between. CDR1 is LNHDA, CDR2 SQIVND, per germline (reference sequence). The sample originates from a study of metastatic and nonmetastatic thyroid tumors. Study-wide background: Repertoires from malignant and benign thyroid patients were compared across blood and tumor or nodule tissue.

What was sequenced was blood. The receptor was isolated from a female donor with papillary thyroid cancer or a benign thyroid nodule (not recorded which). Some clones in this sample may be carry-over from other donors' samples. V is TRBV19 and J is TRBJ2-7; tentative D call: TRBD1 (6 bases). In DNA form, the CDR3 reads TGTGCCAGTAAGGGGGTAGATTACGAGCAGTACTTC. Translated, it gives CASKGVDYEQYF.